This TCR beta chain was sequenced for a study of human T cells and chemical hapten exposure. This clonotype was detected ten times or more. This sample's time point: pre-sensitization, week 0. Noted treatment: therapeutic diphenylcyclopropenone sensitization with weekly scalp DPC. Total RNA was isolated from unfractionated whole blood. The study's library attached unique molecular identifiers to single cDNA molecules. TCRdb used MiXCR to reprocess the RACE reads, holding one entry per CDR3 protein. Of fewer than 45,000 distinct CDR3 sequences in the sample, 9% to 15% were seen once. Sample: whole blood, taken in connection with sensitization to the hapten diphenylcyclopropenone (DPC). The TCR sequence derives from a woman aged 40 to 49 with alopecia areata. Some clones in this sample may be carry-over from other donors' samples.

This chain's CDR3 is CASTGGETQYF. The CDR3 DNA is TGTGCCAGCACCGGGGGAGAGACCCAGTACTTC. The chain couples TRBV6-6 to TRBJ2-5; TRBD2 is a possible D gene (6 bases). The CDR3 is 11 residues long. Per the germline V gene, CDR1 is MNHNY and CDR2 is SVGAGI (reference sequence). Trimming shortened V by 7 bases and J by 4 bases, and 7 bases separated the two germline ends.